What follows are 2 T cell receptor beta chains derived from one specimen sequenced in a study of T cell responses to AZD1222 COVID-19 vaccine. Assay: immunoSEQ multiplex PCR; the TCRdb copy retains only in-frame clones and omits some. This table holds some 180,000 clones, about 90% found once. The specimen was peripheral blood, collected 28 days after the second AZD1222 dose. The source is an adult who received the AZD1222 COVID-19 vaccine.

V and J are TRBV19 and TRBJ2-1, with 9 bases that match TRBD2. The CDR3 runs 16 residues. V trimming: 4 bases; J trimming: 7 bases; junction bases outside the gene matches: 11. Germline loops: CDR1 LNHDA, CDR2 SQIVND (reference sequence). DNA of the CDR3: TGTGCCAGTAGTAAGGGGCGGGAGGGCCCACGTAATGAGCAGTTCTTC. It yields the protein CASSKGREGPRNEQFF.

The chain joins TRBV6-5 to TRBJ1-4; TRBD1 matches at 7 bases. The germline gives CDR1 MNHEY, CDR2 SVGAGI. This CDR3 is built from 13 residues. Unmatched junction bases numbered 6, after V lost 10 bases and J lost 4 bases. The CDR3 spells CAIHRGDNEKLFF. The CDR3 nucleotides read TGTGCCATACACAGGGGCGATAATGAAAAACTGTTTTTT.